One sample yielded the 16 T cell receptor beta chains listed below, sequenced in a study of cytomegalovirus exposure and HLA in healthy donors. Produced via immunoSEQ multiplex PCR; TCRdb's table is partial and in-frame only. Among approximately 300,000 clones listed, around 87% were seen once. Sequenced material: PBMCs. These receptors came from a woman aged 25 to 39 in good health and CMV-seropositive.

Regarding this clone: Other DNA sequences in the same sample also yield this CDR3. The chain employs TRBV28 and TRBJ1-2; D is possibly TRBD1 (6 bases). In germline, CDR1 is MDHEN, CDR2 SYDVKM. This CDR3 has 13 amino acids. The V gene lost 6 bases and the J gene lost 4 bases, with 12 bases spanning the gap. CDR3 nucleotide sequence: TGTGCCAGCAGCCCCGACAGGAGCTATGGCTACACCTTC. Residues: CASSPDRSYGYTF.

This chain links TRBV29-1 with TRBJ2-1, with 7 bases fitting TRBD2. The length of the CDR3 is 11 residues. In germline, CDR1 is SQVTM, CDR2 ANQGSEA. Losses at the gene ends were 6 bases for V and 9 bases for J; bases not matched to a gene: 5. This CDR3 is CSVGGVSEQFF. The DNA of the CDR3 is TGCAGCGTGGGGGGGGTAAGTGAGCAGTTCTTC.

The rearrangement joins TRBV7-2 to TRBJ1-2; D call uncertain. The CDR3 contains 14 residues. Germline values: CDR1 SGHTA, CDR2 FQGNSA. The V end lost 5 bases, the J end lost 6 bases, and 16 bases lay between the germline ends. CDR3 nucleotides: TGTGCCAGCAGCCCGGGGTGGGCCGGCCATGGCTACACCTTC. It specifies CASSPGWAGHGYTF.

The chain uses TRBV7-9 and TRBJ1-2; weak D call: TRBD1 (5 bases). The CDR3 consists of 13 residues. CDR1 and CDR2 (germline): SEHNR, FQNEAQ (reference sequence). The V and J ends lost 0 bases and 6 bases respectively, with 8 bases between them. The CDR3 DNA sequence: TGTGCCAGCAGCTTAGCGTCCAGGGATGGCTACACCTTC. Protein: CASSLASRDGYTF.

The chain combines TRBV19 with TRBJ1-1; D perhaps matches TRBD1 (6 bases). V lost 5 bases, J lost 3 bases, and 16 bases lay in between. CDR1 and CDR2 (germline): LNHDA, SQIVND (reference sequence). This CDR3 is 15 amino acids long. The CDR3 region is CASSLPRGGYTEAFF. As DNA, the CDR3 is TGTGCCAGTAGTCTCCCGAGAGGGGGTTACACTGAAGCTTTCTTT.

The J gene is TRBJ1-3, the V gene TRBV5-4; D possibly corresponds to TRBD1 (5 bases). Deletions cut 3 bases from V and 7 bases from J, with 17 bases between. This CDR3 region has 15 residues. The germline V gene encodes CDR1 SGHNT and CDR2 YYREEE (reference sequence). The CDR3 nucleotides are TGTGCCAGCAGCTCGATGGGGACCCTAGGGAACACCATATATTTT. Translating gives CASSSMGTLGNTIYF.

The chain uses TRBV25-1 and TRBJ1-2; possibly TRBD1 for D (6 bases). The V end was cut by 6 bases, the J end by 4 bases, with 18 bases between. The CDR3 is made up of 15 amino acids. The germline V gene encodes CDR1 MGHDK and CDR2 SYGVNS. CDR3 sequence (DNA): TGTGCCAGCAGCAGAGAAAGTTCAGGGGTCTATGGCTACACCTTC. Translated, it gives CASSRESSGVYGYTF.

V and J are TRBV7-3 and TRBJ2-7; weak D call: TRBD1 (5 bases). Per germline, CDR1 SGHTA and CDR2 FQGTGA. There are 14 residues in the CDR3. Trimming took off 4 bases at V and 1 base at J, with 11 bases between the two ends. The CDR3 coding sequence is TGTGCCAGCAGCTCGTCGGCAGGGTCCTACGAGCAGTACTTC. Encoded protein: CASSSSAGSYEQYF.

The chain carries TRBV11-3 and TRBJ1-2, with 8 bases that match TRBD1. This CDR3 is 15 amino acids long. Germline assignment: CDR1 SGHNT and CDR2 YENEEA. V trimming: 5 bases; J trimming: 2 bases; junction bases outside the gene matches: 7. CDR3 DNA sequence: TGTGCCAGCAGCACCAGGACAGGGTTCAACTATGGCTACACCTTC. It yields the protein CASSTRTGFNYGYTF. Filled out from reference TRBV11-3 and TRBJ1-2, the complete variable domain reads EAGVVQSPRYKIIEKKQPVAFWCNPISGHNTLYWYLQNLGQGPELLIRYENEEAVDDSQLPKDRFSAERLKGVDSTLKIQPAELGDSAVYLCASSTRTGFNYGYTFGSGTRLTVV.

The chain combines TRBV5-4 with TRBJ2-1, with D maybe TRBD1 (5 bases). The ends were cut back, 0 bases at V and 4 bases at J, with 11 bases in the middle. In germline, CDR1 is SGHNT, CDR2 YYREEE (reference sequence). The CDR3 sequence is 15 residues long. The CDR3 DNA follows: TGTGCCAGCAGCTTGGGGACACCGGTATACAATGAGCAGTTCTTC. This sequence encodes CASSLGTPVYNEQFF.

This clone was counted a single time. The chain employs TRBV5-1 and TRBJ2-7; no clear D gene. The length of the CDR3 is 12 residues. V was cut by 4 bases and J by 4 bases, with 9 bases left in between. Looked up from germline, CDR1 is SGHRS and CDR2 is YFSETQ. The CDR3 is CASSRVRYEQYF. The CDR3 coding sequence is TGCGCCAGCAGCCGAGTAAGGTACGAGCAGTACTTC.

V gene TRBV9 combines with J gene TRBJ1-5, with D perhaps matching TRBD1 (5 bases). Trimming shortened V by 0 bases and J by 3 bases, and 7 bases separated the two germline ends. CDR3 length: 14 amino acids. Germline V gene sequence: CDR1 SGDLS, CDR2 YYNGEE. The CDR3 DNA reads as TGTGCCAGCAGCGTAGGACAGTTCAATCAGCCCCAGCATTTT. Translated: CASSVGQFNQPQHF.

The gene calls are TRBV4-3 and TRBJ2-5, with 12 positions matching TRBD2. Germline CDR1 reads LGHNA; CDR2 reads YSLEER. This CDR3 region has 18 residues. With 1 base clipped from V and 2 bases from J, the junction kept 8 bases outside the gene matches. The CDR3 bases are TGCGCCAGCAGCCAAGGGACTAGCGGGACGGCCGGACAAGAGACCCAGTACTTC. Protein product: CASSQGTSGTAGQETQYF.

V gene TRBV9 combines with J gene TRBJ2-1; D not resolved. The CDR3 is 14 residues long. Per the germline V gene, CDR1 is SGDLS and CDR2 is YYNGEE. V was trimmed by 4 bases and J by 4 bases, leaving 12 bases between them. CDR3 in amino acids: CASSLSPMYNEQFF. The CDR3 DNA follows: TGTGCCAGCAGCCTTAGCCCTATGTACAATGAGCAGTTCTTC.

This rearrangement joins TRBV5-1 to TRBJ2-5; 7 bases are shared with TRBD2. CDR3 length equals 14 residues. V lost 0 bases, J lost 5 bases, and 4 bases stayed unmatched. Per the germline V gene, CDR1 is SGHRS and CDR2 is YFSETQ. For the CDR3, the DNA is TGCGCCAGCAGCTTGGGACTAGCCCGCGAGACCCAGTACTTC. Protein product: CASSLGLARETQYF.

For this clone: The same CDR3 also results from other DNA sequences found in this sample. The gene calls are TRBV28 and TRBJ2-7; D not certain. The CDR3 has 11 residues. Germline CDR1 reads MDHEN; CDR2 reads SYDVKM. V lost 4 bases and J lost 6, with 7 bases in between. In DNA form, the CDR3 reads TGTGCCAGCAGTTCCCCCTCCGAGCAGTACTTC. This translates into CASSSPSEQYF.